The next 26 T cell receptor beta chains were all read from a single sample in a study of blood T cell repertoires in COVID-19 (TCRdb year 2020). Libraries were built with the immunoSEQ multiplex PCR assay. In its TCRdb copy, this immuneACCESS table keeps in-frame sequences only and misses some clones. Where compared with another copy, unresolved V genes explain less than half of these, and the others have no known cause. This sample holds some 52,000 clones; 89% were observed only once. The biggest ten clones account for under 5% of the sample. The source material was peripheral blood. All receptors come from a man in his fifties or sixties with active COVID-19.

This sequence joins TRBV19 and TRBJ2-5; the match to TRBD1 covers 8 bases. This CDR3 spans 14 amino acids. V was pared by 1 base and J by 7 bases, with 5 bases of the junction left unmatched. The V gene's germline CDR1 is LNHDA and CDR2 SQIVND (reference sequence). The CDR3 sequence is CASSIGQGARTQYF. The CDR3 DNA follows: TGTGCCAGTAGTATAGGTCAGGGGGCGCGGACCCAGTACTTC. Combining the CDR3 with reference TRBV19 and TRBJ2-5 gives the whole variable domain DGGITQSPKYLFRKEGQNVTLSCEQNLNHDAMYWYRQDPGQGLRLIYYSQIVNDFQKGDIAEGYSVSREKKESFPLTVTSAQKNPTAFYLCASSIGQGARTQYFGPGTRLLVL.

CDR3 in amino acids: CATSGYGSSTDTQYF. Written as DNA, the CDR3 is TGTGCCACCAGTGGCTACGGGTCTAGCACAGATACGCAGTATTTT. This sequence joins TRBV24-1 and TRBJ2-3; D is unclear. Germline V CDR1 and CDR2: KGHDR, SFDVKD. CDR3 length equals 15 residues. Trimming took off 5 bases at V and 0 bases at J, with 11 bases between the two ends.

This chain links TRBV28 with TRBJ1-1; D unresolved. The ends were cut back, 7 bases at V and 1 base at J, with 10 bases in the middle. CDR1 is MDHEN, CDR2 SYDVKM, per germline. The CDR3 extends over 13 amino acids. The DNA of the CDR3 is TGTGCCAGCACCCCTTACAAGAACACTGAAGCTTTCTTT. Translating gives CASTPYKNTEAFF.

The V and J genes are TRBV11-2 and TRBJ1-6, with 8 bases matching TRBD1. The junction had 6 bases not matched to a gene; V was cut back by 4 bases and J by 7 bases. Germline V gene sequence: CDR1 SGHAT, CDR2 FQNNGV. The CDR3 runs to 15 residues. CDR3 in DNA: TGTGCCAGCAGCTACCAGACAGGGGCCAATTCACCCCTCCACTTT. This gives the protein CASSYQTGANSPLHF.

The chain is built from TRBV11-2 and TRBJ2-3; 11 positions match TRBD1. The V segment lost 4 bases and the J segment 6 bases; nucleotides outside the gene matches: 0. From germline, CDR1 is SGHAT and CDR2 FQNNGV. The CDR3 extends over 13 amino acids. The CDR3, as DNA: TGTGCCAGCAGCTGGGACAGGGGGGATACGCAGTATTTT. It is translated as CASSWDRGDTQYF.

The chain links TRBV3-1 (or the pseudogene TRBV3-2) to TRBJ2-1; TRBD1 aligns across 9 bases. Germline CDR1 reads LGHDT; CDR2 reads YNNKEL (reference sequence). The CDR3 runs to 18 residues. V was clipped by 3 bases and J by 4 bases; unmatched bases: 13. This chain's CDR3 is CASSQGRDRDYFYNEQFF. The CDR3 bases are TGTGCCAGCAGCCAGGGGCGGGACAGGGATTATTTTTACAATGAGCAGTTCTTC.

CDR3 coding DNA: TGTGCCAGCAGCTGGACGGGAGGTGAAGATACGCAGTATTTT. Translated: CASSWTGGEDTQYF. V and J are TRBV7-3 and TRBJ2-3; 7 nucleotides match TRBD2. This CDR3 is built from 14 residues. Germline trimming cut 4 bases from V and 5 bases from J; bases unmatched to any gene: 6. Germline V CDR1 and CDR2: SGHTA, FQGTGA.

V is TRBV9 and J is TRBJ2-5, with 9 bases that match TRBD1. Germline V gives CDR1 SGDLS, CDR2 YYNGEE. V shed 3 bases, J shed 5 bases, and the junction held 5 bases outside the gene matches. The CDR3 spans 14 residues. CDR3 nucleotides: TGTGCCAGCAGCGCCGGGACAGGGCGGGAGACCCAGTACTTC. It codes for CASSAGTGRETQYF.

The chain uses TRBV7-6 and TRBJ2-3; 10 bases align to TRBD2. The V and J ends lost 5 bases and 2 bases, in that order; junction bases with no gene match: 4. This CDR3 contains 15 residues. The germline CDR1 and CDR2 sequences are SGHVS and FNYEAQ. Here the CDR3 DNA reads TGTGCCAGCAGCCCCGGACTAGCGGTCACAGATACGCAGTATTTT. This sequence encodes CASSPGLAVTDTQYF.

This chain joins TRBV29-1 and TRBJ2-7; TRBD2 agrees at 7 bases. This CDR3 contains 14 residues. Germline values: CDR1 SQVTM, CDR2 ANQGSEA. CDR3 in DNA: TGCAGGATAACCTGGCGGGAGAGCTCCTACGAGCAGTACTTC. Residues: CRITWRESSYEQYF.

The chain carries TRBV5-1 and TRBJ1-2; 10 nucleotides match TRBD1. V was clipped by 6 bases and J by 0 bases; unmatched bases: 2. This CDR3 region has 14 residues. The germline V gene encodes CDR1 SGHRS and CDR2 YFSETQ. CDR3 in DNA: TGCGCCAGCACGGGACAGGGGACTAACTATGGCTACACCTTC. Its protein is CASTGQGTNYGYTF. The full variable domain, completed using reference TRBV5-1 and TRBJ1-2, is KAGVTQTPRYLIKTRGQQVTLSCSPISGHRSVSWYQQTPGQGLQFLFEYFSETQRNKGNFPGRFSGRQFSNSRSEMNVSTLELGDSALYLCASTGQGTNYGYTFGSGTRLTVV.

The chain links TRBV29-1 to TRBJ2-5; TRBD2 aligns across 9 bases. The CDR3 is 14 residues long. J lost 4 bases, V lost 7 bases, and 10 bases had no gene match. CDR1 SQVTM and CDR2 ANQGSEA come from the germline V gene. CDR3 nucleotide sequence: TGCAGCGGTAGCGGGAGTAGTGGTCGAGAGACCCAGTACTTC. It is translated as CSGSGSSGRETQYF.

The chain has TRBV27 and TRBJ1-1, with TRBD1 matching over 8 bases. Unmatched junction bases numbered 10, after V lost 5 bases and J lost 5 bases. Germline V gives CDR1 MNHEY, CDR2 SMNVEV (reference sequence). CDR3 length: 15 amino acids. This CDR3 is CASSPRSDRGTEAFF. CDR3 DNA: TGTGCCAGCAGTCCCCGCTCTGACAGGGGTACTGAAGCTTTCTTT.

The chain links TRBV28 to TRBJ2-5; 14 nucleotides align to TRBD2. From germline, CDR1 is MDHEN and CDR2 SYDVKM. CDR3 length equals 21 residues. The J segment lost 0 bases and the V segment lost 6 bases, leaving 18 bases of the junction unmatched. The CDR3 DNA reads as TGTGCCAGCAGCCACGCCCCCGGGACTAGCGGGAGAGGGGGGTACCAAGAGACCCAGTACTTC. Translation: CASSHAPGTSGRGGYQETQYF.

About this clone: Relative to the germline gene, one junction end is altered; a read error may explain this. This rearrangement joins TRBV12-3 or TRBV12-4 to TRBJ1-3, with D uncertain. The CDR3 loop spans 10 amino acids. CDR3 amino acids: CASSSGKVKF. CDR3 nucleotides: TGTGCCAGCAGTTCCGGGAAGGTAAAATTT.

The chain employs TRBV2 and TRBJ1-1, with a possible D match to TRBD1 (6 bases). Germline V gives CDR1 SNHLY, CDR2 FYNNEI. V lost 9 bases to trimming and J lost 5 bases, with 16 bases between them. The CDR3 sequence is 13 residues long. The CDR3 here is CASPAAGETEAFF. The CDR3 nucleotides read TGTGCCAGTCCCGCGGCAGGGGAAACTGAAGCTTTCTTT.

J is TRBJ2-1 and V is TRBV7-3; D is unclear. With 5 bases removed from V and 5 bases from J, the gap between germline ends came to 16 bases. This CDR3 comprises 15 residues. Germline V gene data show CDR1 as SGHTA and CDR2 as FQGTGA. For the CDR3, the DNA is TGTGCCAGCAGCCTATCTTCCCCTAGACACAATGAGCAGTTCTTC. It specifies CASSLSSPRHNEQFF.

This clone has only one observation. The chain has TRBV2 and TRBJ1-6; D may be TRBD1 (6 bases). V shed 6 bases and J shed 9 bases, with 18 bases lying between them. Germline CDR1 is SNHLY and CDR2 is FYNNEI. This CDR3 has 15 amino acids. For the CDR3, the DNA is TGTGCCAGCAGCAGACCCCAGGGGTTGGCTTCACCCCTCCACTTT. It yields the protein CASSRPQGLASPLHF.

The genes are TRBV4-1 and TRBJ1-5, with D tentatively TRBD1 (6 bases). The length of the CDR3 is 14 residues. Germline loops: CDR1 MGHRA, CDR2 YSYEKL. Deletions cut 4 bases from V and 1 base from J, with 8 bases between. The CDR3 sequence: CASSRGQSNQPQHF. The CDR3 coding sequence is TGCGCCAGCAGCCGGGGACAAAGCAATCAGCCCCAGCATTTT.

The V and J genes are TRBV13 and TRBJ2-7; D might be TRBD2 (6 bases). The V end was cut by 1 base, the J end by 5 bases, with 9 bases between. This CDR3 region has 13 residues. CDR1 is PRHDT and CDR2 is FYEKMQ in the germline V gene (reference sequence). The DNA for the CDR3 is TGTGCCAGCAGCTTAGCAGGGAGGCACGAGCAGTACTTC. Translated, it gives CASSLAGRHEQYF.

On this clone itself: Distinct nucleotide sequences in the sample also encode this CDR3. The V call is TRBV3-1 (or the pseudogene TRBV3-2), the J call TRBJ2-7; 12 nucleotides match TRBD2. Losses at the gene ends were 4 bases for V and 2 bases for J; bases not matched to a gene: 3. CDR3 length: 15 residues. Germline CDR1 and CDR2: LGHDT and YNNKEL (reference sequence). Written as DNA, the CDR3 is TGTGCCAGCAGCCCTGGACTAGCGGGACCCTACGAGCAGTACTTC. It specifies CASSPGLAGPYEQYF.

The chain couples TRBV7-6 to TRBJ2-5; TRBD2 is a possible D gene (7 bases). The germline gives CDR1 SGHVS, CDR2 FNYEAQ. V shed 0 bases and J shed 2 bases, with 16 bases lying between them. This CDR3 has 17 residues. CDR3 in DNA: TGTGCCAGCAGCTTAGCCCGGGGGCTAGCGGCACAAGAGACCCAGTACTTC. Amino acid sequence: CASSLARGLAAQETQYF.

The rearrangement uses TRBV19 and TRBJ1-5; 8 bases are shared with TRBD1. This CDR3 comprises 15 residues. The J segment lost 3 bases and the V segment lost 3 bases, leaving 4 bases of the junction unmatched. CDR1 and CDR2 from the germline V gene are LNHDA and SQIVND (reference sequence). As DNA, the CDR3 is TGTGCCAGTAGTATGAGGGACAGGATCAATCAGCCCCAGCATTTT. Translation: CASSMRDRINQPQHF. Full variable domain (remainder filled in from reference TRBV19 and TRBJ1-5): DGGITQSPKYLFRKEGQNVTLSCEQNLNHDAMYWYRQDPGQGLRLIYYSQIVNDFQKGDIAEGYSVSREKKESFPLTVTSAQKNPTAFYLCASSMRDRINQPQHFGDGTRLSIL.

The table lists this clone with a few counts. The chain carries TRBV7-2 and TRBJ1-5; 12 bases agree with TRBD1. Germline V gene lookup returns CDR1 SGHTA and CDR2 FQGNSA. The CDR3 loop spans 17 amino acids. V gave up 4 bases and J gave up 7 bases; unmatched junction bases: 11. CDR3 amino acids: CASSSGLGTGGRQPQHF. The CDR3 bases are TGTGCCAGCAGCTCGGGGCTGGGGACAGGGGGCAGGCAGCCCCAGCATTTT.

The chain has TRBV28 and TRBJ2-5; maybe TRBD2 (5 bases). The CDR3 length is 20 residues. Germline CDR1 reads MDHEN; CDR2 reads SYDVKM. V shed 3 bases and J shed 2 bases, with 28 bases lying between them. CDR3 in DNA: TGTGCCAGCAGTTTCCGACATGCCCTTTTTGGCGGGCCATCTCAAGAGACCCAGTACTTC. Its protein is CASSFRHALFGGPSQETQYF.

A remark on this clone: Different DNA sequences within this sample yield the same CDR3. The V gene is TRBV7-2, the J gene TRBJ2-7; tentative D call: TRBD1 (5 bases). Trimming cost V 0 bases and J 6 bases, with 9 bases left between them. The CDR3 contains 13 residues. Germline loops: CDR1 SGHTA, CDR2 FQGNSA. This chain's CDR3 is CASSLALRGEQYF. CDR3 DNA sequence: TGTGCCAGCAGCTTAGCGCTAAGGGGCGAGCAGTACTTC. Based on the CDR3 plus reference TRBV7-2 and TRBJ2-7, the full variable domain is GAGVSQSPSNKVTEKGKDVELRCDPISGHTALYWYRQSLGQGLEFLIYFQGNSAPDKSGLPSDRFSAERTGGSVSTLTIQRTQQEDSAVYLCASSLALRGEQYFGPGTRLTVT.